The text below deals with one TCR beta chain. Its antigen is still unknown. No quality values exist for individual bases; no much larger clone is one base distant. Collaborating institutions collected whole blood in K2EDTA tubes following their own protocols. For TCRbeta analysis, collaborators shipped samples in one of three forms: frozen whole blood, isolated PBMCs, or DNA extracted from either of those sample types. These data come from a study of blood T cell repertoires in COVID-19 (dated by TCRdb to the early 2020s). Background on the whole study: Collaborator samples came from the United States, Italy and Spain and covered acute and convalescent phases of COVID-19. The prospective study material was composed of cDNA or gDNA derived from T cells, B-cell-depleted T cells, or PBMCs. Subjects who had been exposed to COVID-19, were actively infected with it, or had recovered from it provided the deeply sampled blood TCRbeta repertoires that made up the dataset. The repertoires were released in a freely available public database intended as a resource for research on the immune response to SARS-CoV-2. Samples were obtained from the ongoing ImmuneRACE study (first 160 participants) and from over a thousand subjects provided by 6 global collaborators. Sample metadata almost always included a de-identified subject ID, COVID-19 status, age in years and sex. Where available, HLA class I and class II types were obtained from metadata supplied by the sample provider rather than from assay-based typing. On the study overall, not on this receptor specifically: The quantity of clinical and demographic metadata differed by source and by participant and was supplied without curation.

CDR1 ENHRY and CDR2 SYGVKD were looked up in the germline V gene. Including the terminal cysteine and phenylalanine, the CDR3 comprises 16 residues. Only the CDR3 DNA stays, 48 bases, in frame from base 1. The junction carries 17 bases between V and J, which are trimmed by 3 bases and 5 bases respectively. The immunoSEQ Assay, a bias-controlled multiplex PCR, was used to amplify TCRbeta CDR3 regions from genomic DNA. Per the authors' processing: The number of nucleated cells in each sample was estimated by amplification of reference gene primers within the assay. Sequence reads were collapsed and filtered to measure the absolute abundance of every unique TCRbeta CDR3 rearrangement. For each sample, productive Simpson clonality was calculated by taking the square root of Simpson's diversity index across productive rearrangements. TCRdb re-hosts the immuneACCESS table, in-frame sequences only. Its copies lack some clones; in the studies checked, an unresolved V gene accounts for under half of them, and the cause for the rest is not known. That table furnishes V, J and clone size, whereas the DNA furnished D and trimming. Present in this sample are just over 650,000 clones, 75% to 90% of which were seen just once. In total, the top ten clones hold roughly 0.25% of the sample.

The sequenced material came from peripheral blood. The receptor chain draws on TRBV10-3 and TRBJ2-1; no confident D gene assignment can be made. This TCR was recovered from a woman younger than 30 with acute or convalescent COVID-19. The DNA sequence is as follows: TGTGCCATCAGTGATTGGAACCGAAACCTAGACAATGAGCAGTTCTTC. The resulting protein is CAISDWNRNLDNEQFF.